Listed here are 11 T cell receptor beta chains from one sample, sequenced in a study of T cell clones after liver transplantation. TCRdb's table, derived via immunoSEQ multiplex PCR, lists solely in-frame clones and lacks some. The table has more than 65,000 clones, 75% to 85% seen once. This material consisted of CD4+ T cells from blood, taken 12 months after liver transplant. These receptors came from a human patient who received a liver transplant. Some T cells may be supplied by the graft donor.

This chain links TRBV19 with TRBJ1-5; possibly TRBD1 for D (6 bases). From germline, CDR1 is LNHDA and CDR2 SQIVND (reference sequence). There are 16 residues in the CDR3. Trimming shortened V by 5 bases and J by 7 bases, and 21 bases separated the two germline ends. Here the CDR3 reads CASSPPGWQGRQPQHF. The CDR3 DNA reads TGTGCCAGTAGTCCCCCTGGGTGGCAGGGGAGACAGCCCCAGCATTTT.

Written as DNA, the CDR3 is TGCGCCAGCAGCTTCGCTCCAGGGGAGACAGAGACCCAGTACTTC. This gives the protein CASSFAPGETETQYF. The chain is built from TRBV5-1 and TRBJ2-5, with D possibly matching TRBD1 (6 bases). V lost 2 bases and J lost 4, with 15 bases in between. Per germline, CDR1 SGHRS and CDR2 YFSETQ. The CDR3 is 15 amino acids.

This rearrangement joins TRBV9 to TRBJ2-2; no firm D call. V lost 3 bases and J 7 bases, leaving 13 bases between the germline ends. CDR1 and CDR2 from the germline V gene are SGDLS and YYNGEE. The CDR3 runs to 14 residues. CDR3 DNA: TGTGCCAGCAGCGGAGCTCCTCCGGGCGGGGAGCTGTTTTTT. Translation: CASSGAPPGGELFF.

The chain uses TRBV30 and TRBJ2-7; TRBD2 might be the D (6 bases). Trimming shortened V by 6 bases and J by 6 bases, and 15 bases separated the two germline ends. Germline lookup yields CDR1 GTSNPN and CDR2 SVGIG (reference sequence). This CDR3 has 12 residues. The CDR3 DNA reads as TGTGCCTGCTCCCGAGGAGGGTTCGAGCAGTACTTC. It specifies CACSRGGFEQYF.

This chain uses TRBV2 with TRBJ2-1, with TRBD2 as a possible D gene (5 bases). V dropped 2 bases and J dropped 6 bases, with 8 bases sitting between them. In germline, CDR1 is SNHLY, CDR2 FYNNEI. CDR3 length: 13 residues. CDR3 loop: CASSEWTLNEQFF. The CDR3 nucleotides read TGTGCCAGCAGTGAATGGACTCTCAATGAGCAGTTCTTC.

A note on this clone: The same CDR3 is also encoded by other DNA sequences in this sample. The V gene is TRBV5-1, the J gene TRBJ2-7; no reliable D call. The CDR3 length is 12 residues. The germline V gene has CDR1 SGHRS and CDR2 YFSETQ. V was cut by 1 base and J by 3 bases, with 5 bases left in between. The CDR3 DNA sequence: TGCGCCAGCAGCTTGATCGGCTACGAGCAGTACTTC. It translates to CASSLIGYEQYF.

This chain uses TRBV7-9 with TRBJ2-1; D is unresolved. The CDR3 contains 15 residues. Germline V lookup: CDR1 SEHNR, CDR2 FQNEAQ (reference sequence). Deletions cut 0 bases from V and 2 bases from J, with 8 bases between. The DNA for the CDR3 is TGTGCCAGCAGCTTAGCGGTAGGCCCCTACAATGAGCAGTTCTTC. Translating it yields CASSLAVGPYNEQFF.

The CDR3 DNA reads TGCGCCAGCAGTAGGACTAGCGGGAGCCCCTACAATGAGCAGTTCTTC. This sequence encodes CASSRTSGSPYNEQFF. The rearrangement links TRBV5-1 to TRBJ2-1, with TRBD2 identical over 13 bases. The CDR3 loop spans 16 amino acids. Germline CDR1 reads SGHRS; CDR2 reads YFSETQ. With 5 bases clipped from V and 2 bases from J, the junction kept 4 bases outside the gene matches.

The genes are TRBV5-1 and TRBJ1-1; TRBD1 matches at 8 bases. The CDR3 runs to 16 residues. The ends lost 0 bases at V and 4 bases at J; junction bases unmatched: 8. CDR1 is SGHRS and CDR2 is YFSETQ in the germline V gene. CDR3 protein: CASSLGGTGGSTEAFF. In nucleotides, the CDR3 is TGCGCCAGCAGCTTGGGGGGGACAGGCGGGAGCACTGAAGCTTTCTTT. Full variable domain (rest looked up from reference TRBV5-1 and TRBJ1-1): KAGVTQTPRYLIKTRGQQVTLSCSPISGHRSVSWYQQTPGQGLQFLFEYFSETQRNKGNFPGRFSGRQFSNSRSEMNVSTLELGDSALYLCASSLGGTGGSTEAFFGQGTRLTVV.

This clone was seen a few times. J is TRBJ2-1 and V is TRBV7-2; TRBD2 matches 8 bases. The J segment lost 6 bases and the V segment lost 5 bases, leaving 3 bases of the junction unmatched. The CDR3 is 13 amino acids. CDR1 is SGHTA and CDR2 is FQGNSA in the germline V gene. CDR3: CASSISGVNEQFF. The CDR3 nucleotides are TGTGCCAGCAGCATTAGCGGGGTCAATGAGCAGTTCTTC. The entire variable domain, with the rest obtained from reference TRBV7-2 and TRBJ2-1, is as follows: GAGVSQSPSNKVTEKGKDVELRCDPISGHTALYWYRQSLGQGLEFLIYFQGNSAPDKSGLPSDRFSAERTGGSVSTLTIQRTQQEDSAVYLCASSISGVNEQFFGPGTRLTVL.

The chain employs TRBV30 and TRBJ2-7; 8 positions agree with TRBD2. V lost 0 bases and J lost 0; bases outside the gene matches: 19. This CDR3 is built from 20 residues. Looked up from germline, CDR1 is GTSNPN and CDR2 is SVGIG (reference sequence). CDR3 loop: CAWSVSGGFAGGLTSYEQYF. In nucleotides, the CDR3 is TGTGCCTGGAGTGTATCGGGGGGCTTTGCGGGAGGCCTCACCTCCTACGAGCAGTACTTC. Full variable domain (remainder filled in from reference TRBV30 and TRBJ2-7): SQTIHQWPATLVQPVGSPLSLECTVEGTSNPNLYWYRQAAGRGLQLLFYSVGIGQISSEVPQNLSASRPQDRQFILSSKKLLLSDSGFYLCAWSVSGGFAGGLTSYEQYFGPGTRLTVT.